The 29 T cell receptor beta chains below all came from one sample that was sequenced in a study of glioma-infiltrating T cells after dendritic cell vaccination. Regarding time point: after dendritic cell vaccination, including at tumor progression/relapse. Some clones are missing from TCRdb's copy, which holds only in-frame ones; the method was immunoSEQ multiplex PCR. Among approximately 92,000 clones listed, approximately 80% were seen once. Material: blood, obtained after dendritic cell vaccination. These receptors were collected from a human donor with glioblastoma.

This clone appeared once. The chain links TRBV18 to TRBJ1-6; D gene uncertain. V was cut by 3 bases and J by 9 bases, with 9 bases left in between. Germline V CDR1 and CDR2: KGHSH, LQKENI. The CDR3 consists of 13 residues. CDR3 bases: TGTGCCAGCTCACCTTCGTCGAGTTCACCCCTCCACTTT. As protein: CASSPSSSSPLHF.

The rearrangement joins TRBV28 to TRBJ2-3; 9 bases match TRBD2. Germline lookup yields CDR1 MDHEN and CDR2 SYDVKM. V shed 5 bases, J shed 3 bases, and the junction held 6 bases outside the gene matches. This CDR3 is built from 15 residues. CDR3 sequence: CASSSSGSGTDTQYF. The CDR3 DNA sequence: TGTGCCAGCAGTAGTAGCGGGAGCGGGACAGATACGCAGTATTTT.

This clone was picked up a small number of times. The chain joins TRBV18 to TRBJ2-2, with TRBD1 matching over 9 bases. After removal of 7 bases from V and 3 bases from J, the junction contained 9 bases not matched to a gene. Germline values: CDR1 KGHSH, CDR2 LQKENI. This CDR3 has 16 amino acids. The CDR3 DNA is TGTGCCAGCTTGGATGGGGACAGGGAATACACCGGGGAGCTGTTTTTT. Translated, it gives CASLDGDREYTGELFF.

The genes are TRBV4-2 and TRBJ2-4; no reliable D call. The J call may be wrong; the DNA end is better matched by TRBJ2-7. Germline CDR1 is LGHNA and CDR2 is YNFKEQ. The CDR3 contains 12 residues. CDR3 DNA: TGTGCCAGCAGCCAAGATAACTACGAGCAGTACTTC. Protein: CASSQDNYEQYF.

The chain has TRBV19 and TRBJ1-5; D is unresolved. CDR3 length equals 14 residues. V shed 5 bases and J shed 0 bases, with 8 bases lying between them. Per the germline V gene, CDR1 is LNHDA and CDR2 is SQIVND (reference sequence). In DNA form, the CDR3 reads TGTGCCAGTAGTTTGGGCTATAGCAATCAGCCCCAGCATTTT. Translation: CASSLGYSNQPQHF.

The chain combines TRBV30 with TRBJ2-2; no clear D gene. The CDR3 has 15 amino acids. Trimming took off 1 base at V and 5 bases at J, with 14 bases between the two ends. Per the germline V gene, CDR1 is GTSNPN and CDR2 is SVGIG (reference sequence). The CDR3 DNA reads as TGTGCCTGGAGTGCCCCGGGTCCTCAGACCGGGGAGCTGTTTTTT. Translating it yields CAWSAPGPQTGELFF.

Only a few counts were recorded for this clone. The DNA of the CDR3 is TGTGCCAGCAGTTTTCCTGGACAGTCCTCTGGAAACACCATATATTTT. Translation gives CASSFPGQSSGNTIYF. The rearrangement joins TRBV5-8 to TRBJ1-3; tentatively, D is TRBD1 (6 bases). This CDR3 spans 16 amino acids. V lost 5 bases, J lost 0 bases, and 15 bases lay in between. Germline V CDR1 and CDR2: SGHTS, YDEGEE.

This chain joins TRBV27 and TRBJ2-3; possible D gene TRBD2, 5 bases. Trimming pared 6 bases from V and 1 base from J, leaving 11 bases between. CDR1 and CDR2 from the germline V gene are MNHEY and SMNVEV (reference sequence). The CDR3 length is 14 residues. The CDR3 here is CASSPTRGTDTQYF. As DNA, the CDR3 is TGTGCCAGCAGCCCGACGCGGGGCACAGATACGCAGTATTTT.

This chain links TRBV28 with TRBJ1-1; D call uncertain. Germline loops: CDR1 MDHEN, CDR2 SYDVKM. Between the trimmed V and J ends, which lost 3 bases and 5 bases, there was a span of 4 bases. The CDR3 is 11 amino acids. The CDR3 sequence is CASSLRTEAFF. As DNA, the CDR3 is TGTGCCAGCAGTTTGCGGACTGAAGCTTTCTTT.

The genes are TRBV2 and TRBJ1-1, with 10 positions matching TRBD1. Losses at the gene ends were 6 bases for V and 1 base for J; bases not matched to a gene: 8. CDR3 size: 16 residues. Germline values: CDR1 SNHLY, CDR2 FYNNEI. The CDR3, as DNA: TGTGCCAGCAGGGATAGGACAGGGGGGGCGAACACTGAAGCTTTCTTT. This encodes CASRDRTGGANTEAFF.

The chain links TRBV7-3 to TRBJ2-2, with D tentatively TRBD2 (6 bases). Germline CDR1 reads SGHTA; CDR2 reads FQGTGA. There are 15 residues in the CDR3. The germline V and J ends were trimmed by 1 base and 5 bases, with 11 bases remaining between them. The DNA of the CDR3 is TGTGCCAGCAGCTTAAGGGCGGCGGGGACCGGGGAGCTGTTTTTT. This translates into CASSLRAAGTGELFF.

The CDR3, as DNA: TGTGCCAGCAGCTTGGGTGACAGGGGACTCAATCAGCCCCAGCATTTT. This translates into CASSLGDRGLNQPQHF. The chain carries TRBV5-6 and TRBJ1-5, with 8 bases fitting TRBD1. Germline V lookup: CDR1 SGHDT, CDR2 YYEEEE. V gave up 0 bases and J gave up 3 bases; unmatched junction bases: 5. There are 16 residues in the CDR3.

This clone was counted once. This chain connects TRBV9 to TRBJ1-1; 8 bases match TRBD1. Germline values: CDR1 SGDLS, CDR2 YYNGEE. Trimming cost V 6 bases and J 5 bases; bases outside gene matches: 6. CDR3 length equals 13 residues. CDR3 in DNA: TGTGCCAGCAACGACAGGGGTGGGACTGAAGCTTTCTTT. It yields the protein CASNDRGGTEAFF. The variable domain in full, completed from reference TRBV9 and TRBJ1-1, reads DSGVTQTPKHLITATGQRVTLRCSPRSGDLSVYWYQQSLDQGLQFLIQYYNGEERAKGNILERFSAQQFPDLHSELNLSSLELGDSALYFCASNDRGGTEAFFGQGTRLTVV.

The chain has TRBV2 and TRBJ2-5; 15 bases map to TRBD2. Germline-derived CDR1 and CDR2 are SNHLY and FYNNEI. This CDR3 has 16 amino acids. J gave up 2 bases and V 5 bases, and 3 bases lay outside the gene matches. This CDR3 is CASSWTSGGVQETQYF. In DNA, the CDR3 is TGTGCCAGCAGTTGGACTAGCGGGGGGGTACAAGAGACCCAGTACTTC.

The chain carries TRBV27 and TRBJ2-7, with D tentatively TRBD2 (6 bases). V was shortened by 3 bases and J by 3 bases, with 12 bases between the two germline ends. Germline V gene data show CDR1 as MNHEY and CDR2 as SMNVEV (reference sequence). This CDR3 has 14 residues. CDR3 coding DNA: TGTGCCAGCAGTTTCAGTAGCGGATACTACGAGCAGTACTTC. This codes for CASSFSSGYYEQYF.

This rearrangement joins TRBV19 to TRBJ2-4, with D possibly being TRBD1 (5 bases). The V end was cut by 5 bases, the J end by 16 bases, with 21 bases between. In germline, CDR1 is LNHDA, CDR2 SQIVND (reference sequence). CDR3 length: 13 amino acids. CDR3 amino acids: CASSHSDRERAYF. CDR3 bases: TGTGCCAGTAGTCATTCCGACAGAGAAAGAGCTTACTTC. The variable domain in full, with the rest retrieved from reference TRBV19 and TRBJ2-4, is DGGITQSPKYLFRKEGQNVTLSCEQNLNHDAMYWYRQDPGQGLRLIYYSQIVNDFQKGDIAEGYSVSREKKESFPLTVTSAQKNPTAFYLCASSHSDRERAYFGAGTRLSVL.

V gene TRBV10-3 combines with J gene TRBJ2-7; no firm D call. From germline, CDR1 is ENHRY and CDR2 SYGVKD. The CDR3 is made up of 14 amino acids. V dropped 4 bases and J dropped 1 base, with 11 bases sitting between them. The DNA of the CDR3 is TGTGCCATCAGTGGAACATCAGTTTCCTACGAGCAGTACTTC. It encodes CAISGTSVSYEQYF.

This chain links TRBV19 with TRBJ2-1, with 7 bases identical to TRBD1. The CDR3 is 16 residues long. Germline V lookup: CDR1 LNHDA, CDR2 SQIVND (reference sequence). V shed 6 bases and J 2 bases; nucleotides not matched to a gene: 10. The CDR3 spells CASSRIEGAAYNEQFF. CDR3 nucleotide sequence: TGTGCCAGTAGCCGCATCGAGGGGGCCGCCTACAATGAGCAGTTCTTC.

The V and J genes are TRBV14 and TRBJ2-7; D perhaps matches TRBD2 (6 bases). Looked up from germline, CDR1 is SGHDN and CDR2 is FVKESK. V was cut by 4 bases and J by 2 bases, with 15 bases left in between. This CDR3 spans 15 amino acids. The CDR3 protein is CASSPSDGRTYEQYF. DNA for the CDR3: TGTGCCAGCAGCCCATCAGACGGGAGAACCTACGAGCAGTACTTC.

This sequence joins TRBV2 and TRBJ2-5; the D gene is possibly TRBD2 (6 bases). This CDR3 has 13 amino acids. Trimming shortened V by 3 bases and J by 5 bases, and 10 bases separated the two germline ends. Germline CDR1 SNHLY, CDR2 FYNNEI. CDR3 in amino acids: CASSDASVETQYF. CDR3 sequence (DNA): TGTGCCAGCAGTGACGCTAGCGTGGAGACCCAGTACTTC.

The DNA of the CDR3 is TGTGCCATCGGTCTACAGAGCAATCAGCCCCAGCATTTT. This gives the protein CAIGLQSNQPQHF. The genes are TRBV10-3 and TRBJ1-5; D is undetermined. This CDR3 contains 13 residues. The V gene lost 8 bases and the J gene lost 1 base, with 9 bases spanning the gap. Looked up from germline, CDR1 is ENHRY and CDR2 is SYGVKD.

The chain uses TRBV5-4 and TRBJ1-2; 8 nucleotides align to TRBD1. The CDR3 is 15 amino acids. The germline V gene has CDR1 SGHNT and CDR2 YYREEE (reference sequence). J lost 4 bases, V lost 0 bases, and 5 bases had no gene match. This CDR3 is CASSLATDRGYGYTF. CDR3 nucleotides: TGTGCCAGCAGCTTGGCAACCGACAGGGGCTATGGCTACACCTTC.

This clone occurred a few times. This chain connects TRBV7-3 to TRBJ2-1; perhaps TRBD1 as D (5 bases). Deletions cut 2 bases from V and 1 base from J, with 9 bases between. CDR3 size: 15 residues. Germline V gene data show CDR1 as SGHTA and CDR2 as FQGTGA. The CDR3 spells CASSLWGSSYNEQFF. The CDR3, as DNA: TGTGCCAGCAGCTTATGGGGCTCATCCTACAATGAGCAGTTCTTC.

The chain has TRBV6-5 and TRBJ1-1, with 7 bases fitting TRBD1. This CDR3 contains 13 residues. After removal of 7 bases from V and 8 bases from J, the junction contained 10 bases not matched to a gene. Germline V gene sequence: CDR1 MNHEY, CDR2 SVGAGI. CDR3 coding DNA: TGTGCCAGCAACCCGACAGGGACATCCGAAGCTTTCTTT. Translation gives CASNPTGTSEAFF.

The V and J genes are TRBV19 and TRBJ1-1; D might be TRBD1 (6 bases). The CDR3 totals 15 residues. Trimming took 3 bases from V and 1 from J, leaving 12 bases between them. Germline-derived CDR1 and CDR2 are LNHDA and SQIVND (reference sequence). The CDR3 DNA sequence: TGTGCCAGTAGTATCCGGGACATAGAGAACACTGAAGCTTTCTTT. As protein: CASSIRDIENTEAFF.

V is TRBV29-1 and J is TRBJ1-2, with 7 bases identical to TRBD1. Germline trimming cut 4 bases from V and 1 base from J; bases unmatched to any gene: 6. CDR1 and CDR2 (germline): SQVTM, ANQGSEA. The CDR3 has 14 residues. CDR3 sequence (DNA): TGCAGCGTTGCCCGTCAGGGGGGTAACTATGGCTACACCTTC. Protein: CSVARQGGNYGYTF. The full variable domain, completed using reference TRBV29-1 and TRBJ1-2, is SAVISQKPSRDICQRGTSLTIQCQVDSQVTMMFWYRQQPGQSLTLIATANQGSEATYESGFVIDKFPISRPNLTFSTLTVSNMSPEDSSIYLCSVARQGGNYGYTFGSGTRLTVV.

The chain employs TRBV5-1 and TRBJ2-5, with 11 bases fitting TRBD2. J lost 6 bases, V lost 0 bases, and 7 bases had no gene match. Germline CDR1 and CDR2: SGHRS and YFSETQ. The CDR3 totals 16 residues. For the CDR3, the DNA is TGCGCCAGCAGCTTGGCTACTAGCGGGAGCAGGAAGACCCAGTACTTC. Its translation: CASSLATSGSRKTQYF. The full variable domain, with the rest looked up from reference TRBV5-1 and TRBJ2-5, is KAGVTQTPRYLIKTRGQQVTLSCSPISGHRSVSWYQQTPGQGLQFLFEYFSETQRNKGNFPGRFSGRQFSNSRSEMNVSTLELGDSALYLCASSLATSGSRKTQYFGPGTRLLVL.

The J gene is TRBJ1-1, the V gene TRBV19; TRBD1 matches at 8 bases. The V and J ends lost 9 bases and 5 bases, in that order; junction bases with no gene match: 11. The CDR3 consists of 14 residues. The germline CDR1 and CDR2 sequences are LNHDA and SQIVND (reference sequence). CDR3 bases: TGTGCCAGCGGCCGAAGGACAGGGCGGACTGAAGCTTTCTTT. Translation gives CASGRRTGRTEAFF.

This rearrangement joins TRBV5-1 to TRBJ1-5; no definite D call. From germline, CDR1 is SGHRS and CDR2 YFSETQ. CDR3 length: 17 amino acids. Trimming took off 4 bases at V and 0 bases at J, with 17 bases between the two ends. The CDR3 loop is CASSPDGSGDSNQPQHF. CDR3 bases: TGCGCCAGCAGCCCGGACGGGTCCGGGGATAGCAATCAGCCCCAGCATTTT.